The clone carrying this TCR beta chain was found many times. Its specificity is not known. This CDR3 region has 13 residues. Germline loops: CDR1 DFQATT, CDR2 SNEGSKA (reference sequence). The trim removed 6 bases at V and 5 bases at J, leaving 7 bases unmatched. TCRdb reanalysed the multiplex PCR reads using MiXCR and keeps one entry per CDR3 protein. This table has hundreds of thousands of distinct CDR3 sequences, 32% appearing once. This sample stems from a study of breast tumors, draining lymph nodes, adjacent tissues. Study-wide results and caveats: Tumor and nontumor repertoires were significantly more similar in luminal-like than in basal-like breast cancer. Tumor TCR diversity was below lymph nodes but above nontumor tissue. Findings are consistent with lymph node origin and intratumoral expansion of most tumor T cells.

Axillary draining lymph nodes of breast cancer patients supplied the node samples. The TCR comes from a female donor with breast cancer. Some clones in this sample may be carry-over from other donors' samples. Material: axillary lymph node tissue. The V call is TRBV20-1, the J call TRBJ2-5, with 9 bases that match TRBD1. The CDR3, as DNA: TGCAGTGCGACCCGACAGGGGGATGAGACCCAGTACTTC. The encoded protein is CSATRQGDETQYF.